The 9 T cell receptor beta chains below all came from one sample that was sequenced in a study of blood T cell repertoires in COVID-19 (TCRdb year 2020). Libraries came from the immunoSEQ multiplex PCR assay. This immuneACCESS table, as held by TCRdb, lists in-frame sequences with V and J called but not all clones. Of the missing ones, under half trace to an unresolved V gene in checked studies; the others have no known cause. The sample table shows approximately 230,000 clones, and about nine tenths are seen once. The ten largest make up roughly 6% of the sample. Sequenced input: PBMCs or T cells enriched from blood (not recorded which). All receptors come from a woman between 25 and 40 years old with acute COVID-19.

The CDR3 loop is CASSDFVLSKNTEAFF. In nucleotides, the CDR3 is TGTGCCAGCAGTGACTTTGTGCTGAGTAAGAACACTGAAGCTTTCTTT. V gene TRBV2 combines with J gene TRBJ1-1; D gene uncertain. The germline V gene encodes CDR1 SNHLY and CDR2 FYNNEI. Trimming shortened V by 3 bases and J by 1 base, and 15 bases separated the two germline ends. The CDR3 sequence is 16 residues long. Together with reference TRBV2 and TRBJ1-1, the CDR3 gives the full variable domain: EPEVTQTPSHQVTQMGQEVILRCVPISNHLYFYWYRQILGQKVEFLVSFYNNEISEKSEIFDDQFSVERPDGSNFTLKIRSTKLEDSAMYFCASSDFVLSKNTEAFFGQGTRLTVV.

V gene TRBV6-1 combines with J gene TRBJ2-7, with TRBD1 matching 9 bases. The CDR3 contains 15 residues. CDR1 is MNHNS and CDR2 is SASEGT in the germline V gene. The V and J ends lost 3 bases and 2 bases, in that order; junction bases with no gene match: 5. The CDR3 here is CASSEADRGTYEQYF. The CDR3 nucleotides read TGTGCCAGCAGTGAGGCGGACAGGGGAACCTACGAGCAGTACTTC.

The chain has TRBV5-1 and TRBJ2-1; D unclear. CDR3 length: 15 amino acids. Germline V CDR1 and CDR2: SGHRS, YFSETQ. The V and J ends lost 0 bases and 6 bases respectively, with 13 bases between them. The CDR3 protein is CASSLVGSVANEQFF. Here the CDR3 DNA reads TGCGCCAGCAGCTTGGTGGGTTCCGTAGCCAATGAGCAGTTCTTC.

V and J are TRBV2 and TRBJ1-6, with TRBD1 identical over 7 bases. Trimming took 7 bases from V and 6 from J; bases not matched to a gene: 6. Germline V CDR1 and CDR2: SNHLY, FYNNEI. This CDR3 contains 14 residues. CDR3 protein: CASMGQNGNSPLHF. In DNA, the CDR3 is TGTGCCAGCATGGGACAGAACGGTAATTCACCCCTCCACTTT.

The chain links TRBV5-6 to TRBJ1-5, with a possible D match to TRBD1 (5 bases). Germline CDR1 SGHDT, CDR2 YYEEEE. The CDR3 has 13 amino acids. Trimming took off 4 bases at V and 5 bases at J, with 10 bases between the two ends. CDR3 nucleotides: TGTGCCAGCAGCCCGGGAGGGGATCAGCCCCAGCATTTT. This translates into CASSPGGDQPQHF.

The CDR3 DNA sequence: TGTGCCAGCAGTTTCGTAGCGGGGGGCCGGGAGACCCAGTACTTC. As protein: CASSFVAGGRETQYF. The chain is built from TRBV27 and TRBJ2-5, with 10 bases aligning to TRBD2. CDR1 and CDR2 from the germline V gene are MNHEY and SMNVEV (reference sequence). The CDR3 totals 15 residues. V was pared by 3 bases and J by 5 bases, with 6 bases of the junction left unmatched.

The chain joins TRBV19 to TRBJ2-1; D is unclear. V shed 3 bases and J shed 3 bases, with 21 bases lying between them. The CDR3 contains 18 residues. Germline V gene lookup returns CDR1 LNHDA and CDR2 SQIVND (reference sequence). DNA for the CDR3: TGTGCCAGTAGTATGCCCCCGGTCAGGAAACTGATCTACAATGAGCAGTTCTTC. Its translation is CASSMPPVRKLIYNEQFF. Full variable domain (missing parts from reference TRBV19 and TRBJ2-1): DGGITQSPKYLFRKEGQNVTLSCEQNLNHDAMYWYRQDPGQGLRLIYYSQIVNDFQKGDIAEGYSVSREKKESFPLTVTSAQKNPTAFYLCASSMPPVRKLIYNEQFFGPGTRLTVL.

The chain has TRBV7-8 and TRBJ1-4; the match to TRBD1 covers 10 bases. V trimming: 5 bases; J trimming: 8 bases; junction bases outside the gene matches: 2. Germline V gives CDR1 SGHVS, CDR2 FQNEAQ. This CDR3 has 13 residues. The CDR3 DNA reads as TGTGCCAGCAGCCTGGGACAGGGGGAAAAACTGTTTTTT. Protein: CASSLGQGEKLFF.

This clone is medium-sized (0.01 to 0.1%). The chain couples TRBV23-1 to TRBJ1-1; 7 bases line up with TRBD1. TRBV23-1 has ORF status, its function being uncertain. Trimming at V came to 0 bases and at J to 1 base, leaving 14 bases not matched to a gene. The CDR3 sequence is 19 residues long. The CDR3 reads CASSQSSGGRRAPNTEAFF. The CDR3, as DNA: TGCGCCAGCAGTCAATCATCAGGGGGGCGAAGGGCACCGAACACTGAAGCTTTCTTT.